The TCR beta chain under discussion was sequenced for a study of shared clonotypes between healthy human individuals. In the study overall: Researchers drew samples from two women and a few men aged 18 to 49.

Data came from immunoSEQ multiplex PCR; TCRdb stores just in-frame clones and leaves some out. Found here are 2 million to 3 million clones, under 95% of them singletons; the top ten hold 0.35% to 0.45%. Losses at the gene ends were 10 bases for V and 0 bases for J; bases not matched to a gene: 7. The CDR3 totals 14 residues. CDR1 LNHDA and CDR2 SQIVND come from the germline V gene (reference sequence). General study points: As a rule, naive subsets had a larger estimated richness than memory subsets. With a few donors compared, 4% to 5.5% of naive CD4 clonotypes were shared.

Details on this clone: Its antigen is not known.

The receptor's source is a young man in good health. Some clones in this sample may be carry-over from other donors' samples. Input material: naive CD4+ T cells from PBMCs. Described subset: CD45RA+ positively selected. The V gene is TRBV19, the J gene TRBJ2-3; 7 nucleotides align to TRBD2. The DNA for the CDR3 is TGTGCCACTAAGACTAGCCCTAGCACAGATACGCAGTATTTT. Protein sequence: CATKTSPSTDTQYF.